The rows below give T cell receptor beta chains drawn from one sample of a study of cytomegalovirus exposure and HLA in healthy donors. Repertoires were generated with immunoSEQ multiplex PCR, while TCRdb's copy carries only in-frame clones and drops some. The sample includes some 110,000 clones, 83% of them seen just once. Sequences were obtained from PBMCs. These receptors originate from a man younger than 35 in good health and CMV-seronegative. Each CDR3 is given with its conserved first and last residue. D genes are given only for firm matches. Clone size appears in some rows only: once, few, many, or a class for an expanded clone.

TRBJ1-3 | - | TRBV5-6 | - | TGTGCCAGCAGCCAAGGAGGGACTGGAAACACCATATATTTT | CASSQGGTGNTIYF
TRBJ2-7 | TRBD2 | TRBV14 | - | TGTGCCAGCAGCCACCTAGCGGACTCCTACGAGCAGTACTTC | CASSHLADSYEQYF
TRBJ2-3 | TRBD2 | TRBV15 | once | TGTGCCACCAGTAGAGGTGGCGGGGCTAGCGGGAGGGATACGCAGTATTTT | CATSRGGGASGRDTQYF
TRBJ2-1 | - | TRBV27 | - | TGTGCCAGCAGTTTATTTAGCGGTTCCGCCTACAATGAGCAGTTCTTC | CASSLFSGSAYNEQFF
TRBJ1-3 | - | TRBV5-8 | - | TGTGCCAGCAGCTTCAGGGACTCGAGAGGAAACACCATATATTTT | CASSFRDSRGNTIYF
TRBJ2-7 | - | TRBV5-8 | once | TGTGCCAGCAGGCAAACAGGTTATAGCTCCTACGAGCAGTACTTC | CASRQTGYSSYEQYF
TRBJ2-5 | - | TRBV7-2 | - | TGTGCCAGCAGCTTGACGCGGGGGAGGGGGGAGACCCAGTACTTC | CASSLTRGRGETQYF
TRBJ1-4 | - | TRBV7-9 | once | TGTTCCAGCAGCTCCCAGGGTGAAAAACTGTTTTTT | CSSSSQGEKLFF
TRBJ2-5 | - | TRBV7-3 | - | TGTGCCAGCAGCCACTTGGGGGGGCGGGCCCCCCAAGAGACCCAGTACTTC | CASSHLGGRAPQETQYF
TRBJ1-2 | - | TRBV19 | - | TGTGCCAGTAGTATTGATTTGGAGACCCGCGGGTATGGCTACACCTTC | CASSIDLETRGYGYTF
TRBJ2-6 | - | TRBV4-3 | - | TGCGCCAGCAGCCAAGATGCGGGGACTGGGGCCAACGTCCTGACTTTC | CASSQDAGTGANVLTF
TRBJ2-7 | - | TRBV4-1 | - | TGCGCCAGCAGCCATTCCGATCTCACTAGCTACGAGCAGTACTTC | CASSHSDLTSYEQYF
TRBJ1-1 | TRBD1 | TRBV19 | - | TGTGCCAGTAGTACAATCAGGGGGACTGAAGCTTTCTTT | CASSTIRGTEAFF
TRBJ2-7 | - | TRBV10-3 | - | TGTGCCAGTGGAGGTCTCTCCTACGAGCAGTACTTC | CASGGLSYEQYF
TRBJ1-2 | - | TRBV7-9 | - | TGTTCCAGCAGCCCGTCCGGGACTACTGGGGCTAACTATGGCTACACCTTC | CSSSPSGTTGANYGYTF
TRBJ1-1 | TRBD1 | TRBV5-6 | - | TGTGCCAGCAGCGACGACAGGGCCACTGAAGCTTTCTTT | CASSDDRATEAFF
TRBJ2-1 | - | TRBV15 | once | TGTGCCACCAGCGCCTGGACTACGGAGCAGTTCTTC | CATSAWTTEQFF
TRBJ2-1 | - | TRBV29-1 | - | TGCAGCGTTGAACAGTACAATGAGCAGTTCTTC | CSVEQYNEQFF
TRBJ2-2 | - | TRBV7-8 | few | TGTGCCAGCAGCTCCCCGGGACTTGACTTTGCGAACACCGGGGAGCTGTTTTTT | CASSSPGLDFANTGELFF
TRBJ2-5 | - | TRBV10-1 | - | TGCGCCAGCAGTGATAAGGGGGAGGGCCAAGAGACCCAGTACTTC | CASSDKGEGQETQYF
TRBJ2-7 | - | TRBV11-3 | - | TGTGCCAGCAGCTTCGGAGGGCCGTTGTACGAGCAGTACTTC | CASSFGGPLYEQYF
TRBJ2-5 | TRBD1 | TRBV7-2 | - | TGTGCCAGCAGCTTGACCCGGACAGGAATGAAAAAGGAGACCCAGTACTTC | CASSLTRTGMKKETQYF
TRBJ2-1 | TRBD2 | TRBV6-4 | - | TGTGCCAGCAGTGTCGCTAGCGGTGGGTACAATGAGCAGTTCTTC | CASSVASGGYNEQFF
TRBJ1-4 | - | TRBV7-9 | - | TGTGCCAGCAGCTTAGGGGATAGGACTGCAACTAATGAAAAACTGTTTTTT | CASSLGDRTATNEKLFF
TRBJ2-1 | TRBD2 | TRBV5-1 | - | TGCGCCAGCAGGGTGGGCCAGATAGCGGGGTACAATGAGCAGTTCTTC | CASRVGQIAGYNEQFF
TRBJ2-3 | - | TRBV11-2 | - | TGTGCCAGCAGTACAGAGACAGATACGCAGTATTTT | CASSTETDTQYF
TRBJ2-2 | - | TRBV7-9 | few | TGTGCCAGCTTAGCGAGATCGAACACCGGGGAGCTGTTTTTT | CASLARSNTGELFF
TRBJ2-3 | - | TRBV7-3 | - | TGTGCCAGCAGCCCCACTACAAACACAGATACGCAGTATTTT | CASSPTTNTDTQYF
TRBJ2-1 | - | TRBV6-1 | - | TGTGCCAGTGAGGGAGGAAGTGCTGTGAGGGAGCAGTTCTTC | CASEGGSAVREQFF
TRBJ1-5 | - | TRBV6-1 | - | TGTGCCAGCAGCCGGGGTAATCAGCCCCAGCATTTT | CASSRGNQPQHF
TRBJ2-7 | - | TRBV11-2 | - | TGTGCCAGCAGCTTACTCCCCGTCGAGCAGTACTTC | CASSLLPVEQYF
TRBJ1-4 | - | TRBV7-2 | - | TGTGCCAGCAGCTCCAATATAGATGGACGCGGAGGGAGGTTTTTT | CASSSNIDGRGGRFF
TRBJ1-5 | TRBD1 | TRBV9 | - | TGTGCCAGCAGCGGCGGACAGGGGGCCAATCAGCCCCAGCATTTT | CASSGGQGANQPQHF
TRBJ2-7 | TRBD1 | TRBV7-8 | - | TGTGCCAGCAGCTTCGGACAGGGGGTCTACGAGCAGTACTTC | CASSFGQGVYEQYF
TRBJ1-2 | TRBD1 | TRBV5-1 | - | TGCGCCAGCAGCCCCCGACAGGGGGCTTTTCTTGACTATGGCTACACCTTC | CASSPRQGAFLDYGYTF
TRBJ2-2 | - | TRBV7-3 | - | TGTGCCAGCAGCTTGATGGGAAGGGGGAACACCGGGGAGCTGTTTTTT | CASSLMGRGNTGELFF
TRBJ1-4 | TRBD1 | TRBV5-8 | - | TGTGCCAGCAGCTCCCTGGGACAGGGTGGTGAAAAACTGTTTTTT | CASSSLGQGGEKLFF
TRBJ2-5 | - | TRBV2 | - | TGTGCCAGCAGTGAAGCGCCAAGCGCTCGGGAGACCCAGTACTTC | CASSEAPSARETQYF
TRBJ2-2 | TRBD1 | TRBV4-1 | - | TGCGCCAGCAGCCGCCCGGACAGGGCCGGGGAGCTGTTTTTT | CASSRPDRAGELFF
TRBJ1-4 | TRBD1 | TRBV10-3 | few | TGTGCCATCAGTGACCCTGGACAGGCAGGAAAACTGTTTTTT | CAISDPGQAGKLFF
TRBJ2-1 | - | TRBV6-4 | - | TGTGCCAGCAGTGACCAGGCGACGTTCTTGTACAATGAGCAGTTCTTC | CASSDQATFLYNEQFF
TRBJ2-7 | - | TRBV7-2 | - | TGTGCCAGCAGCCCTGGAGGCAGTGTATCCTACTTC | CASSPGGSVSYF
TRBJ1-4 | - | TRBV19 | - | TGTGCCAGTAGTATCTGGACAGCAACTAATGAAAAACTGTTTTTT | CASSIWTATNEKLFF
TRBJ1-1 | - | TRBV10-3 | once | TGTGCCAGCAGTTGGGCAGCGGGGCCTCACACTGAAGCTTTCTTT | CASSWAAGPHTEAFF
TRBJ2-7 | - | TRBV11-2 | - | TGTGCCAGCAGCTCGGGGGGCGGGTCCTACGAGCAGTACTTC | CASSSGGGSYEQYF
TRBJ2-7 | - | TRBV30 | - | TGTGCCTGGAGTGTGTCGTCCTACGAGCAGTACTTC | CAWSVSSYEQYF
TRBJ2-7 | TRBD2 | TRBV27 | - | TGTGCCAGCAGTCGGGGACTAGCGGGAGTATCCTACGAGCAGTACTTC | CASSRGLAGVSYEQYF
TRBJ1-4 | TRBD1 | TRBV7-2 | once | TGTGCCAGCAGCTGGGGGGACAGGGGAGACGAAAAACTGTTTTTT | CASSWGDRGDEKLFF
TRBJ2-1 | TRBD2 | TRBV14 | - | TGTGCCAGCAGCCAACGACTAGCGGTGGTCTATGAGCAGTTCTTC | CASSQRLAVVYEQFF
TRBJ1-6 | - | TRBV4-3 | once | TGCGCCAGCAGCCAAGATCGCCTGAGCTCCTATAATTCACCCCTCCACTTT | CASSQDRLSSYNSPLHF
TRBJ1-1 | - | TRBV29-1 | - | TGCAGCGCGCCAGGGGCTAACACTGAAGCTTTCTTT | CSAPGANTEAFF
TRBJ2-5 | TRBD2 | TRBV6-1 | - | TGCGCCAGCAGTGGGAATAGCGGGAGGGCCAGGGTAGAGACCCAGTACTTC | CASSGNSGRARVETQYF
TRBJ2-4 | TRBD2 | TRBV10-3 | - | TGTGCCATCAGTGAGGGGCCTGCGGGAGTTGCCAAAAACATTCAGTACTTC | CAISEGPAGVAKNIQYF
TRBJ2-5 | TRBD1 | TRBV6-6 | - | TGTGCCAGCAGCTCCGACAGGGGGAAAGAGACCCAGTACTTC | CASSSDRGKETQYF
TRBJ1-2 | TRBD1 | TRBV30 | - | TGCGCCTGGAGTGGACAGGGTCCCGGAGGGGACTATGGCTACACCTTC | CAWSGQGPGGDYGYTF